The rows below give T cell receptor beta chains drawn from one sample of a study of Ad26.COV2.S vaccination and SARS-CoV-2 variants. Using immunoSEQ multiplex PCR, the repertoire was profiled, and TCRdb retains in-frame clones only, with some absent. Among 500,000 or so clones listed, 75% to 90% were seen once. The sequences come from peripheral blood, collected in a trial of Ad26.COV2.S vaccine versus placebo. The receptor set was obtained from a person between 18 and 65 years old who received the Ad26.COV2.S COVID-19 vaccine or a placebo. CDR3s include the opening cysteine and the closing phenylalanine or tryptophan. The D gene is left open where the match is weak.

-	14	TRBV25-1	TRBJ2-5	TGTGCCAGCAGTGATTGGAGGGGAGGAGAGACCCAGTACTTC	CASSDWRGGETQYF
-	13	TRBV4-3	TRBJ1-5	TGCGCCAGCAGTATCGCTCCCAATCAGCCCCAGCATTTT	CASSIAPNQPQHF
-	15	TRBV30	TRBJ2-6	TGTGCCTGGAGTGTACTCGGCGGAGGGGCCAACGTCCTGACTTTC	CAWSVLGGGANVLTF
-	17	TRBV24-1	TRBJ2-5	TGTGCCACCAGTGAAGGAGGAACAAGAAGGGGCCAAGAGACCCAGTACTTC	CATSEGGTRRGQETQYF
-	13	TRBV19	TRBJ1-1	TGTGCCAGTAGTTCACAGGGGAACACTGAAGCTTTCTTT	CASSSQGNTEAFF
TRBD1	15	TRBV18	TRBJ1-2	TGTGCCAGCTCACCGATGAGGGACAGGCCAGACGGCTACACCTTC	CASSPMRDRPDGYTF
-	14	TRBV5-1	TRBJ1-1	TGCGCCAGCAGCTTAAGGGGGGGACACACTGAAGCTTTCTTT	CASSLRGGHTEAFF
TRBD1	13	TRBV20-1	TRBJ2-5	TGCAGTGCTAGTGTCCCGGGACAGGGCGTCCAGTACTTC	CSASVPGQGVQYF
-	14	TRBV7-9	TRBJ1-6	TGTGCCAGCAGCCCCCGTTCGGAGAATTCACCCCTCCACTTT	CASSPRSENSPLHF
TRBD1	16	TRBV7-3	TRBJ2-1	TGTGCCAGCAGCTTGAAGCCGGGACAGGGAAACAATGAGCAGTTCTTC	CASSLKPGQGNNEQFF
-	17	TRBV7-2	TRBJ2-3	TGTGCCAGCAGCTTAGTGAGGCGGCTCATAAGCACAGATACGCAGTATTTT	CASSLVRRLISTDTQYF
-	14	TRBV6-1	TRBJ1-4	TGTGCCAGCAGTGATTATGTCGGGGTTGAAAAACTGTTTTTT	CASSDYVGVEKLFF
-	15	TRBV7-2	TRBJ2-3	TGTGCCAGCAGCTTAAGAGGTCCCACCGGGACCCACAAGTATTTT	CASSLRGPTGTHKYF
-	17	TRBV19	TRBJ2-1	TGTGCCAGTAGTAGGAACCGGGCCGTAAGGGGCTACAATGAGCAGTTCTTC	CASSRNRAVRGYNEQFF
-	12	TRBV4-3	TRBJ1-3	TGCGCCAGCAGCCTCTCCGGAAACACCATATATTTT	CASSLSGNTIYF
-	14	TRBV6-5	TRBJ2-7	TGTGCCAGCAGTCTCTCCTCAAATGGTTACGAGCAGTACTTC	CASSLSSNGYEQYF
-	12	TRBV12-3/TRBV12-4	TRBJ2-1	TGTGCCAGCAGCTTTGATAGGGGAGAGCAGTTCTTC	CASSFDRGEQFF
-	17	TRBV6-1	TRBJ2-1	TGTGCCAGCAGTGAAGCACCCATGGGCCTTTCCTACAATGAGCAGTTCTTC	CASSEAPMGLSYNEQFF
-	13	TRBV5-1	TRBJ2-3	TGCGCCAGCAAGGTTTCCGGCACAGATACGCAGTATTTT	CASKVSGTDTQYF
TRBD2	15	TRBV7-2	TRBJ2-1	TGTGCCAGCAGCTTTGGACTAGCGTCCTACAATGAGCAGTTCTTC	CASSFGLASYNEQFF